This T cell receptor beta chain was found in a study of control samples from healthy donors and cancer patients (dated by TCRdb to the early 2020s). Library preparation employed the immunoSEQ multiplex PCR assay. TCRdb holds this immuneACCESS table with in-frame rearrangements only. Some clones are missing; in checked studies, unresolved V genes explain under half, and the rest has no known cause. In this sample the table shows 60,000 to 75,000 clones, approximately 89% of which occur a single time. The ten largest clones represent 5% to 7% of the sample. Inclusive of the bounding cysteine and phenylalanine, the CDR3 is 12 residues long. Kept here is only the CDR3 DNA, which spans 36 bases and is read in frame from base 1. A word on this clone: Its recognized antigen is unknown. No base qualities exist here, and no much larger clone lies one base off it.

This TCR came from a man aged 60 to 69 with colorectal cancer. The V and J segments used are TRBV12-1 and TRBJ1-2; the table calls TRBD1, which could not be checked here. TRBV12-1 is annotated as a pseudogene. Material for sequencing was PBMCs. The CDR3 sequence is CASSFSQDGYTF. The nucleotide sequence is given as TGTGCCAGCAGCTTCAGCCAGGATGGCTACACCTTC.